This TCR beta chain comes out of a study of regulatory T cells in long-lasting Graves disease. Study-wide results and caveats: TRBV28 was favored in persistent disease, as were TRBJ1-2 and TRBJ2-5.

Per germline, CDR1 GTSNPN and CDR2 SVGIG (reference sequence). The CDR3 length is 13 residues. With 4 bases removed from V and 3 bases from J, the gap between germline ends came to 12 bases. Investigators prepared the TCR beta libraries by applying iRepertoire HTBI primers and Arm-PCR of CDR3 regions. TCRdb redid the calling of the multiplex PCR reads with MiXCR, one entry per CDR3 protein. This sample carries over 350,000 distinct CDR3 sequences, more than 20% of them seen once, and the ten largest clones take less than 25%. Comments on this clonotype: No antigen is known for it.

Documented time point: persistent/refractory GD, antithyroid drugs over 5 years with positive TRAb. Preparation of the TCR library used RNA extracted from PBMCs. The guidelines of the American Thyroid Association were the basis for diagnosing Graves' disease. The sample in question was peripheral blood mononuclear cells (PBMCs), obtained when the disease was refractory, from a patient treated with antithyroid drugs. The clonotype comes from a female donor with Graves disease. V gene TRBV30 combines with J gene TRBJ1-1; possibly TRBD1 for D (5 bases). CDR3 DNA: TGTGCCTGGACCCTGGGACTGCACACTGAAGCTTTCTTT. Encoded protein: CAWTLGLHTEAFF.